Listed below are T cell receptor beta chains from one sample, sequenced in a study of T-cell reconstitution after alpha-beta-depleted transplantation in children. TCRdb redid the calling of the PCR reads with MiXCR, one entry per CDR3 protein. The table records hundreds of thousands of distinct CDR3 sequences, approximately 24% of them present only once. The sequenced sample was PBMCs, mostly from graft donor cells, obtained 360 days after TCRalphabeta/CD19-depleted stem cell transplant. These receptor sequences come from a female patient aged 2 to 10 who had a stem cell transplant for congenital amegakaryocytic thrombocytopenia, so the T cells may come from the graft donor. Each CDR3 is given with its conserved first and last residue. The D gene is left open where the match is weak. Rows may omit the clone size; those that give it use once, few, many or a size class.

>TRBD2|few|TRBJ2-5|16|TRBV4-2
TGTGCCAGCAGCCTACTCGGGGCCTGGGAGGGAGAGACCCAGTACTTC
CASSLLGAWEGETQYF
>TRBD2|few|TRBJ2-1|19|TRBV7-8
TGTGCCAGCAGCTTAGTGTCTAGGCGAGCAGCGGGGGGTTACAATGAGCAGTTCTTC
CASSLVSRRAAGGYNEQFF
>TRBD2|few|TRBJ2-1|15|TRBV24-1
TGTGCCACCGCTCGGACTAGCGGGAGTTCGTTTGAGCAGTTCTTC
CATARTSGSSFEQFF
>TRBD2|many|TRBJ2-2|17|TRBV12-3/TRBV12-4
TGTGCCAGCACCCCACCCTGGGGACTAGTAAACGCCGGGGAGCTGTTTTTT
CASTPPWGLVNAGELFF
>NA|few|TRBJ1-6|15|TRBV30
TGTGCCTGGAGTAAGGGAGGGCCCCTCAATTCACCCCTCCACTTT
CAWSKGGPLNSPLHF
>TRBD1|few|TRBJ1-5|17|TRBV6-5
TGTGCCAGCAGTTACTCACCCATGGGAGGGGGCGATCAGCCCCAGCATTTT
CASSYSPMGGGDQPQHF
>TRBD1|NA|TRBJ2-1|15|TRBV5-1
TGCGCCAGCAGCTTGGGGGACAGGGTTACCAATGAGCAGTTCTTC
CASSLGDRVTNEQFF
>NA|few|TRBJ2-1|13|TRBV12-3/TRBV12-4
TGTGCCAGCAGTTCCCTTATTTTGAATGAGCAGTTCTTC
CASSSLILNEQFF
>NA|NA|TRBJ2-7|16|TRBV20-1
TGCAGTGCGCAGCCCGCCGGAGGCCAGGATACCTACGAGCAGTACTTC
CSAQPAGGQDTYEQYF
>NA|NA|TRBJ2-5|11|TRBV29-1
TGCAGCGCCAGGGGGGAAGAGACCCAGTACTTC
CSARGEETQYF
>NA|NA|TRBJ1-1|13|TRBV7-8
TGTGCCAGCAGCTTAGCAGGCGGGGTGGAAGCTTTCTTT
CASSLAGGVEAFF
>NA|NA|TRBJ1-1|13|TRBV6-6
TGTGCCAGCAGCTTGGGACTCCGCACTGAAGCTTTGTTT
CASSLGLRTEALF
>NA|NA|TRBJ1-2|11|TRBV28
TGTGCCAGCAGTCCAGCCTATGGCTACACCTTC
CASSPAYGYTF
>NA|NA|TRBJ2-3|14|TRBV2
TGTGCCAGCAGTGGTGGGGGACCCACAGATACGCAGTATTTT
CASSGGGPTDTQYF
>NA|NA|TRBJ1-2|13|TRBV11-3
TGTGCCAGCAGCCGAGCGTACGAGAGATGCTACACCTTC
CASSRAYERCYTF
>NA|many|TRBJ2-3|15|TRBV28
TGTGCCAGCAGCCCCTGGGGCGGGGCAAGTCATACGCAGTATTTT
CASSPWGGASHTQYF
>NA|many|TRBJ2-4|15|TRBV3-1
TGTGCCAGCAGCCAAGACCAACTGGCCAAAAACATTCAGTACTTC
CASSQDQLAKNIQYF
>NA|NA|TRBJ1-2|15|TRBV29-1
TGCAGCGTTGAAGATCTAGTGGGGGCGAACTATGGCTACACCTTC
CSVEDLVGANYGYTF
>NA|NA|TRBJ2-5|15|TRBV4-1
TGCGCCAGCAGCCAAGACGGAGTCGGGCGGGAGACCCAGTACTTC
CASSQDGVGRETQYF
>NA|few|TRBJ2-5|13|TRBV20-1
TGCAGTGCTAGGGAGGGGCCTGGGGAGGCCCAGTACTTC
CSAREGPGEAQYF
>TRBD1|few|TRBJ2-3|16|TRBV5-1
TGCGCCAGCAGTCGTACCGGGACAGGGGTCACAGATACGCAGTATTTT
CASSRTGTGVTDTQYF
>TRBD1|NA|TRBJ2-5|15|TRBV28
TGTGCCAGCAGCTTCCGACAGGGGAGGAGAGAGACCCAGTACTTC
CASSFRQGRRETQYF
>NA|NA|TRBJ2-1|14|TRBV11-2
TGTGCCAGCAGCTTAATCCTGCGGAGGGATGAGCAGTTCTTC
CASSLILRRDEQFF
>TRBD1|once|TRBJ2-7|15|TRBV7-8
TGTGCCAGCAGCCCACGGACAGGGCCAGGGCACGAGCAGTACTTC
CASSPRTGPGHEQYF
>NA|NA|TRBJ2-7|15|TRBV12-3/TRBV12-4
TGTGCCAGCAGTTTCGTCGGGACACTTTCCTACGAGCAGTACTTC
CASSFVGTLSYEQYF
>NA|NA|TRBJ2-5|14|TRBV29-1
TGCAGCGCCGAGGCGGGGAACCTCCAGGGGACCCAGTACTTC
CSAEAGNLQGTQYF
>NA|NA|TRBJ2-3|18|TRBV15
TGTGCCACCAGCAGAGATGGTCTAAGCGCAAATTTGGCAGATACGCAGTATTTT
CATSRDGLSANLADTQYF
>NA|few|TRBJ2-2|13|TRBV9
TGTGCCAGCAGCGTAGAACACACCGGGGAGCTGTTTTTT
CASSVEHTGELFF
>NA|NA|TRBJ2-3|12|TRBV7-9
TGTGCCGAAGGGATTAGTCCAGATACGCAGTATTTT
CAEGISPDTQYF
>NA|many|TRBJ2-1|14|TRBV5-1
TGCGCCAGCAGCTTCGCCACCATCGGAGATGAGCAGTTCTTC
CASSFATIGDEQFF
>NA|NA|TRBJ2-7|13|TRBV5-1
TGCGCCAGCAGCCTTACTAGAGACTACGAGCAGTACTTC
CASSLTRDYEQYF
>NA|NA|TRBJ2-1|15|TRBV24-1
TGTGCCACCAGTGCAAGCCAGCGGGCCAACAATGAGCAGTTCTTC
CATSASQRANNEQFF
>NA|few|TRBJ1-1|16|TRBV19
TGTGCCAGTAGTATTAAATGGGGCTCCATGGGCACTGAAGCTTTCTTT
CASSIKWGSMGTEAFF
>TRBD2|NA|TRBJ2-7|15|TRBV10-3
TGTGCCATCAGCCCTGCGACTCTAGCGGAATACGAGCAGTACTTC
CAISPATLAEYEQYF
>TRBD1|few|TRBJ2-7|14|TRBV7-2
TGTGCCAGCAACCCAGACAGGGGGAGCTACGAGCAGTACTTC
CASNPDRGSYEQYF
>TRBD2|NA|TRBJ2-3|18|TRBV14
TGTGCCAGCAGCCAAGGGGCTAGCGGGAGCAGGAGCACAGATACGCAGTATTTT
CASSQGASGSRSTDTQYF
>TRBD1|NA|TRBJ2-7|14|TRBV18
TGTGCCAGCTCCCGGATGGACAGGAGCCACGAGCAGTACTTC
CASSRMDRSHEQYF
>NA|NA|TRBJ1-4|14|TRBV9
TGTGCCAGCAGCGTAGGAAGGGGGTTGGAAAAACTGTTTTTT
CASSVGRGLEKLFF
>NA|few|TRBJ1-5|16|TRBV27
TGTGCCAGCGGGGCAGGACCCTCGGCTGGAGATCAGCCCCAGCATTTT
CASGAGPSAGDQPQHF
>TRBD2|many|TRBJ2-5|16|TRBV7-2
TGTGCCAGCAGCGTACCTAGCGGGAGCTACCAAGAGACCCAGTACTTC
CASSVPSGSYQETQYF
>NA|many|TRBJ2-1|13|TRBV20-1
TGCAGTGCTCCTTCCACCCTAGCACCTGAGCAGTTCTTC
CSAPSTLAPEQFF
>TRBD2|few|TRBJ2-1|16|TRBV20-1
TGCAGTGCTAGGACTCCGGGACTAGGTCTCCTCAATGAGCAGTTCTTC
CSARTPGLGLLNEQFF
>NA|NA|TRBJ2-7|15|TRBV15
TGTGCCACCAGCAGTGGGGGGGCGGGGCCCTACGAGCAGTACTTC
CATSSGGAGPYEQYF
>TRBD1|NA|TRBJ2-1|14|TRBV20-1
TGCAGTGCTAAACAGGGGGCAACCTACAATGAGCAGTTCTTC
CSAKQGATYNEQFF
>NA|few|TRBJ1-2|14|TRBV14
TGTGCCAGCAGCCAAGCGGGGGGCTACTATGGCTACACCTTC
CASSQAGGYYGYTF
>TRBD1|NA|TRBJ2-2|18|TRBV4-1
TGCGCCAGCAGCCAGAGGACAGGGGGCACTACAAACACCGGGGAGCTGTTTTTT
CASSQRTGGTTNTGELFF
>NA|few|TRBJ2-5|14|TRBV6-2/TRBV6-3
TGTGCCAGCGGACCCGGGGGAGTCCAAGAGACCCAGTACTTC
CASGPGGVQETQYF